Given below is one TCR beta chain in context. It lacks a known antigen. Base qualities are not at hand, and no much larger clone is one base apart. The entry originates in a study of T-cell reconstitution after alpha-beta-depleted transplantation in children (dated by TCRdb to the mid-2010s). In the study overall: The study quantitatively tracked T-cell immune reconstitution after TCRalphabeta/CD19-depleted allogeneic hematopoietic cell transplantation in children using TCR repertoire profiling.

Library construction relied on PCR. Sequencer: Illumina HiSeq 2500. Molecular barcoding was employed in the preparation of TCR libraries, with unique molecular identifiers being used to normalize TCRbeta repertoire quantification. TCRdb ran its own pipeline on the public reads, namely fastp trimming at Q25 and MiXCR clone calling, and kept in-frame beta chains. Entries are consolidated by CDR3 protein sequence, retaining the most common genes and DNA. This sample comprises about 500,000 distinct CDR3 sequences, 10% to 12% of them detected only once. Of the sample, approximately 15% is held by the ten largest clones. General conclusions and limits of the study: Apparently early alphabetaT-cell count recovery about two months after transplant reportedly relied on only several hundred rapidly expanded clones derived from non-depleted graft cells. The high TCRbeta diversity at day 60 in some patients was ascribed to recipient T cells and intrathymic progenitors that had survived conditioning. Over the following months the frequencies of hyperexpanded clones went down, and after one year T-cell counts and TCRbeta diversity were mostly credited to newly produced T cells.

This specimen's treatment or condition label, interpreted: allogeneic hematopoietic cell transplantation with graft depleted of TCRalphabeta T cells and CD19 B cells. TCRalphabeta/CD19-depleted allogeneic hematopoietic cell grafts were given to the transplant recipients, all of whom were children. The receptor was isolated from a female patient younger than 10 who had a stem cell transplant for aplastic anemia, so the T cells may come from the graft donor. The sequenced sample was PBMCs, mostly from graft donor cells, obtained 180 days after TCRalphabeta/CD19-depleted stem cell transplant.

The nucleotides are TGCAGTGCTAAGCAGAGGGTAGCCTACAATGAGCAGTTCTTC. This is translated as CSAKQRVAYNEQFF. The chain was built from TRBV20-1 and TRBJ2-1; a tentative D match to TRBD2 spans 5 bases. Trimming at the junction amounts to 4 bases on V and 2 bases on J, and the germline ends lie 12 bases apart. Its CDR3 holds 14 amino acids, cysteine through phenylalanine. Only the CDR3 region is kept as DNA, spanning 42 bases read in frame from base 1. The germline V gene encodes CDR1 DFQATT and CDR2 SNEGSKA (reference sequence).